These T cell receptor beta chains were read from a single sample in a study of early T cells in non-severe SARS-CoV-2 infection. MiXCR was run by TCRdb on the 5' RACE reads, yielding one entry per CDR3 protein. The table records roughly 56,000 distinct CDR3 sequences, over 13% of them present only once. The sample here was whole blood, taken at baseline. The receptors derive from an adult who was a healthcare worker with PCR-confirmed SARS-CoV-2 infection or an uninfected control (not recorded which). Each CDR3 is given with its conserved first and last residue. D genes are given only for firm matches. Part of the rows lack a size; the others show once, few, many or a class for expanded clones.

j_gene: TRBJ2-7
abundance: -
v_gene: TRBV28
d_gene: TRBD2
CDR3aa: CASSLGAGGASGINEQYF
CDR3nt: TGTGCCAGCAGTTTAGGTGCTGGTGGAGCTAGCGGGATTAACGAGCAGTACTTC

j_gene: TRBJ1-4
abundance: -
v_gene: TRBV7-8
d_gene: -
CDR3aa: CASSLLGRANEKLFF
CDR3nt: TGTGCCAGCAGCTTATTAGGGAGGGCTAATGAAAAACTGTTTTTT

j_gene: TRBJ2-4
abundance: -
v_gene: TRBV20-1
d_gene: TRBD2
CDR3aa: CSASGGTPSIQYF
CDR3nt: TGCAGTGCCAGCGGGGGGACCCCAAGCATTCAGTACTTC

j_gene: TRBJ1-1
abundance: few
v_gene: TRBV6-1
d_gene: -
CDR3aa: CASSERLDTEAFF
CDR3nt: TGTGCCAGCAGTGAGAGGTTGGACACTGAAGCTTTCTTT

j_gene: TRBJ1-6
abundance: few
v_gene: TRBV15
d_gene: -
CDR3aa: CATSRDRGDNSPLHF
CDR3nt: TGTGCCACCAGCAGAGACAGGGGTGATAATTCACCCCTCCACTTT

j_gene: TRBJ2-1
abundance: -
v_gene: TRBV29-1
d_gene: -
CDR3aa: CSAGTPYNEQFF
CDR3nt: TGCAGCGCCGGGACGCCCTACAATGAGCAGTTCTTC

j_gene: TRBJ2-5
abundance: -
v_gene: TRBV4-1
d_gene: -
CDR3aa: CASSHSWGVGETQYF
CDR3nt: TGCGCCAGCAGCCACTCCTGGGGAGTGGGGGAGACCCAGTACTTC

j_gene: TRBJ1-4
abundance: many
v_gene: TRBV12-3/TRBV12-4
d_gene: -
CDR3aa: CASSQRQGSNEKLFF
CDR3nt: TGTGCCAGCAGTCAGAGGCAGGGGTCTAATGAAAAACTGTTTTTT

j_gene: TRBJ2-7
abundance: -
v_gene: TRBV18
d_gene: -
CDR3aa: CASSPPGGSSYEQYF
CDR3nt: TGTGCCAGCTCACCACCAGGAGGGTCCTCCTACGAGCAGTACTTC

j_gene: TRBJ1-1
abundance: many
v_gene: TRBV6-1
d_gene: -
CDR3aa: CATRPDQNTEAFF
CDR3nt: TGTGCCACCCGCCCCGATCAGAACACTGAAGCTTTCTTT

j_gene: TRBJ1-5
abundance: few
v_gene: TRBV15
d_gene: -
CDR3aa: CATSRDLQPQHF
CDR3nt: TGTGCCACCAGCAGAGATTTGCAGCCCCAGCATTTT

j_gene: TRBJ1-1
abundance: many
v_gene: TRBV11-2
d_gene: -
CDR3aa: CASSLGGRGTEAFF
CDR3nt: TGTGCCAGCAGCTTAGGGGGGAGAGGGACTGAAGCTTTCTTT

j_gene: TRBJ2-3
abundance: -
v_gene: TRBV3-1
d_gene: TRBD2
CDR3aa: CASSQVAGIDTQYF
CDR3nt: TGTGCCAGCAGCCAAGTAGCGGGAATAGATACGCAGTATTTT

j_gene: TRBJ2-3
abundance: -
v_gene: TRBV7-8
d_gene: TRBD2
CDR3aa: CASSLGLADYTDTQYF
CDR3nt: TGTGCCAGCAGCCTGGGACTAGCGGATTACACAGATACGCAGTATTTT

j_gene: TRBJ1-2
abundance: -
v_gene: TRBV11-2
d_gene: TRBD1
CDR3aa: CASSSDREALYGYTF
CDR3nt: TGTGCCAGCAGCTCAGACAGGGAGGCTCTCTATGGCTACACCTTC

j_gene: TRBJ2-7
abundance: many
v_gene: TRBV20-1
d_gene: -
CDR3aa: CSARRTDYEQYF
CDR3nt: TGCAGTGCTCGAAGGACAGATTACGAGCAGTACTTC

j_gene: TRBJ2-6
abundance: -
v_gene: TRBV3-1
d_gene: -
CDR3aa: CASSQGFSGANVLTF
CDR3nt: TGTGCCAGCAGCCAAGGGTTCTCTGGGGCCAACGTCCTGACTTTC

j_gene: TRBJ2-3
abundance: few
v_gene: TRBV20-1
d_gene: TRBD2
CDR3aa: CSAEPGLGMGGNTQYF
CDR3nt: TGCAGTGCGGAGCCGGGACTAGGAATGGGCGGGAATACGCAGTATTTT

j_gene: TRBJ1-1
abundance: few
v_gene: TRBV5-1
d_gene: -
CDR3aa: CASSLRSMNTEAFF
CDR3nt: TGCGCCAGCAGCTTAAGATCTATGAACACTGAAGCTTTCTTT

j_gene: TRBJ2-3
abundance: many
v_gene: TRBV14
d_gene: -
CDR3aa: CASRGQAGYPADTQYF
CDR3nt: TGTGCCAGCAGAGGACAAGCAGGGTATCCTGCAGATACGCAGTATTTT

j_gene: TRBJ2-3
abundance: once
v_gene: TRBV10-3
d_gene: TRBD2
CDR3aa: CAIKGLAADTQYF
CDR3nt: TGTGCCATCAAGGGACTAGCAGCAGATACGCAGTATTTT

j_gene: TRBJ2-7
abundance: -
v_gene: TRBV7-2
d_gene: -
CDR3aa: CASSQQAPYEQYF
CDR3nt: TGTGCCAGCAGCCAACAAGCGCCATACGAGCAGTACTTC

j_gene: TRBJ2-2
abundance: -
v_gene: TRBV19
d_gene: -
CDR3aa: CASSINGGVGTTTGELFF
CDR3nt: TGTGCCAGTAGTATAAACGGGGGAGTGGGAACAACCACCGGGGAGCTGTTTTTT

j_gene: TRBJ2-1
abundance: few
v_gene: TRBV6-5
d_gene: -
CDR3aa: CASSYSLVLGGRDEQFF
CDR3nt: TGTGCCAGCAGTTACTCCCTGGTTCTAGGGGGTAGGGATGAGCAGTTCTTC

j_gene: TRBJ2-5
abundance: -
v_gene: TRBV7-6
d_gene: TRBD1
CDR3aa: CASSSGQGRQETQYF
CDR3nt: TGTGCCAGCAGCTCCGGACAGGGGAGGCAAGAGACCCAGTACTTC

j_gene: TRBJ2-7
abundance: few
v_gene: TRBV6-2/TRBV6-3
d_gene: -
CDR3aa: CASSPHGFLATEQYF
CDR3nt: TGTGCCAGCAGTCCCCACGGATTTTTAGCGACCGAGCAGTACTTC

j_gene: TRBJ1-2
abundance: -
v_gene: TRBV29-1
d_gene: -
CDR3aa: CSATGTSYSWGYTF
CDR3nt: TGCAGCGCAACCGGGACGAGCTATTCCTGGGGCTACACCTTC

j_gene: TRBJ2-5
abundance: medium-sized
v_gene: TRBV20-1
d_gene: TRBD1
CDR3aa: CSAYKGAETQYF
CDR3nt: TGCAGTGCGTACAAGGGGGCGGAGACCCAGTACTTC